This TCR beta chain was obtained from a study of T cells in Graves' hyperthyroidism and ophthalmopathy. General study points: Among thyroid clonotypes expanded above 0.001, most also appeared in blood. From stable hyperthyroidism, ophthalmopathy was separated by a 13 V-J model.

A remark on this clonotype: Its antigen is unidentified.

The TCR beta CDR3 regions underwent amplification using RNA transcripts as the source. HTBI primers were used for first-round RT-PCR of the TCR CDR3. TCRdb reanalysed the multiplex PCR reads using MiXCR and keeps one entry per CDR3 protein. This repertoire shows 500,000 or so distinct CDR3 sequences, about 16% found once; its top ten account for less than 30%. Exclusions: uncontrolled infection, other autoimmune disease, pregnancy, lactation. The CDR3 is 14 residues long. Germline V lookup: CDR1 SQVTM, CDR2 ANQGSEA. Trimming cost V 1 base and J 2 bases, with 9 bases left between them. Specimen: blood. The receptor was derived from a woman aged 25-40 years with Graves' ophthalmopathy. V and J are TRBV29-1 and TRBJ1-3, with a weak D call TRBD1 (6 bases). CDR3 region: CSVEVGQAGNTIYF. Written as DNA, the CDR3 is TGCAGCGTTGAAGTGGGACAAGCTGGAAACACCATATATTTT.